This paragraph reports one T cell receptor (beta chain). V lost 0 bases, J lost 2 bases, and 10 bases lay in between. The CDR3 covers 16 residues. Germline-derived CDR1 and CDR2 are LGHNA and YSLEER. In the original processing: Quantification of nucleated cells was approximated via reference gene primer amplification. Sequencing was performed with immunoSEQ multiplex PCR; in TCRdb, only in-frame clones are kept and a portion is missing. The DNA was the basis for D and trimming; V, J and clone size are from that table. The sample consists of 200,000 to 250,000 clones, roughly 89% of them appearing once. The sample is drawn from a study of blood T cell repertoires in COVID-19. At the level of the study: There were acute and convalescent COVID-19 samples, and they came from the United States, Italy and Spain. T cells, B-cell-depleted T cells, or PBMCs supplied cDNA or gDNA.

The chain uses TRBV4-3 and TRBJ1-4; no definite D call. Sequencing was done on a sample of peripheral blood. The receptor was derived from a man aged 25 to 40 who had recovered from COVID-19. The DNA for the CDR3 is TGCGCCAGCAGCCAAGATGGGAGCGCGACTAATGAAAAACTGTTTTTT. Translating gives CASSQDGSATNEKLFF.